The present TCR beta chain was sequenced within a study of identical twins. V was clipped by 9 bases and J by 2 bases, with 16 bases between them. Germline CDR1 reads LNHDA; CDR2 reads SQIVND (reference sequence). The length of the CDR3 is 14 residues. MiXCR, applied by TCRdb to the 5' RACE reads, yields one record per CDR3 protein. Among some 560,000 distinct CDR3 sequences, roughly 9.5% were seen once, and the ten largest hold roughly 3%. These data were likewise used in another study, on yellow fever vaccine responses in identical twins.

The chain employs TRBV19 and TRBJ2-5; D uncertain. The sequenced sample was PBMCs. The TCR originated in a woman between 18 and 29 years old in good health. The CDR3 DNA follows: TGTGCCAGCCATTCACTCGGTAGACAAGAGACCCAGTACTTC. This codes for CASHSLGRQETQYF.